These T cell receptor beta chains were read from a single sample in a study of identical twins. MiXCR, applied by TCRdb to the 5' RACE reads, yields one record per CDR3 protein. The sample records about 790,000 distinct CDR3 sequences, roughly 20% being singletons. This sample also belongs to another study, concerning T cells expressing NK-cell markers.

The material sequenced was PBMCs. Every receptor here comes from a woman between 18 and 29 years old in good health. Both conserved end residues are part of each CDR3. Each record gives: clone size, J gene, D gene, V gene, CDR3 DNA, CDR3 protein. D genes are given only for firm matches. Clone size appears in some rows only: once, few, many, or a class for an expanded clone.

few	TRBJ2-7	NA	TRBV9	TGTGCCAGCAGCGTAGGGAGCGACGAGCAGTACTTC	CASSVGSDEQYF
few	TRBJ2-5	NA	TRBV5-1	TGCGCCAGCAGCTTGGTTGGCGTGGGAGGAAGCGAGACCCAGTACTTC	CASSLVGVGGSETQYF
NA	TRBJ1-2	NA	TRBV12-3/TRBV12-4	TGTGCCAGCACCCCCAGGCCCTCCCTTGGGGGCTACACCTTC	CASTPRPSLGGYTF
NA	TRBJ2-7	NA	TRBV4-3	TGCGCCAGCAGCCAAGATATCGGGAGCTACCGGGGCGGGGAGCAGTACTTC	CASSQDIGSYRGGEQYF
NA	TRBJ2-1	TRBD2	TRBV4-2	TGTGCCAGCAGCCAACCTCTGGGAGGACTAGCGATGCATGAGCAGTTCTTC	CASSQPLGGLAMHEQFF
NA	TRBJ1-1	NA	TRBV5-1	TGCGCCAGCAGCTTGATTCCAGGCCAGAACACTGAAGCTTTCTTT	CASSLIPGQNTEAFF
NA	TRBJ2-7	NA	TRBV15	TGTGCCACCAGCTATAATCGGGTCGAGCAGTACTTC	CATSYNRVEQYF
many	TRBJ2-1	TRBD2	TRBV20-1	TGCAGTGCTAGGAACGCGGGAGGGCCGGGTGAGCAGTTCTTC	CSARNAGGPGEQFF
few	TRBJ2-5	NA	TRBV20-1	TGCAGTGCTAGAGATTGGGGAAGGGCTCACAGCCAAGAGACCCAGTACTTC	CSARDWGRAHSQETQYF
few	TRBJ2-1	TRBD1	TRBV18	TGTGCCAGCTCACCAACGGCCGGGACAGGGAGGAATGAGCAGTTCTTC	CASSPTAGTGRNEQFF
NA	TRBJ2-3	TRBD2	TRBV5-1	TGCGCCAGCAGCCCAACTAGCGGGGGGCCCGGAGATACGCAGTATTTT	CASSPTSGGPGDTQYF
NA	TRBJ2-5	NA	TRBV18	TGTGCCAGCTCACCCGACAGGTACCAAGAGACCCAGTACTTC	CASSPDRYQETQYF
NA	TRBJ2-7	TRBD2	TRBV7-2	TGTGCCAGCAGCCCGACTAGCGCCGGACGCCCCTCCGAGCAGTACTTC	CASSPTSAGRPSEQYF
few	TRBJ1-1	NA	TRBV10-3	TGTGCCATCAGTGAGTCTGTTTTGAACACTGAAGCTTTCTTT	CAISESVLNTEAFF
many	TRBJ1-1	NA	TRBV6-5	TGTGCCAGCAGAAGAGTTGGGTTCTTT	CASRRVGFF
NA	TRBJ2-7	TRBD1	TRBV9	TGTGCCAGCAGCCCACAGACAGGGTTTGTCTACGAGCAGTACTTC	CASSPQTGFVYEQYF
NA	TRBJ2-3	NA	TRBV7-9	TGTGCCAGCAGCTTAGGAGTAGCGGTAATCTGGGATACGCAGTATTTT	CASSLGVAVIWDTQYF
NA	TRBJ2-1	NA	TRBV27	TGTGCCAGCACGGGGTCGAGTCTCCCCTACAATGAGCAGTTCTTC	CASTGSSLPYNEQFF
NA	TRBJ2-3	NA	TRBV27	TGTGCCAGCAGACGAACAGGGATCCGCACAGATACGCAGTATTTT	CASRRTGIRTDTQYF
few	TRBJ2-2	NA	TRBV3-1	TGTGCCAGCAGCCAAGATGGCTACACCGGGGAGCTGTTTTTT	CASSQDGYTGELFF
few	TRBJ2-5	NA	TRBV10-2	TGCGCCAGCAGGCAGAAGGTATACCAAGAGACCCAGTACTTC	CASRQKVYQETQYF
few	TRBJ1-1	NA	TRBV6-5	TGTGCCAGCAGGTACCAAGGATTGAACACTGAAGCTTTCTTT	CASRYQGLNTEAFF
few	TRBJ2-3	NA	TRBV6-1	TGTGCCAGCAGCCACCGAGGGGGGGAAGATACGCAGTATTTT	CASSHRGGEDTQYF
NA	TRBJ2-5	NA	TRBV20-1	TGCAGTGCTGCGACTGCCACAGGAGAGACCCAGTACTTC	CSAATATGETQYF
NA	TRBJ2-4	NA	TRBV5-1	TGCGCCAGCAGCTTGGGTGGTTACAGGTACCTAGCCAAAAACATTCAGTACTTC	CASSLGGYRYLAKNIQYF
few	TRBJ2-1	TRBD2	TRBV12-3/TRBV12-4	TGTGCCAGCAGAATAGGGGGACTAGCAAGCGATGAGCAGTTCTTC	CASRIGGLASDEQFF
NA	TRBJ2-5	TRBD1	TRBV20-1	TGCAGTGCTCAGACAGGGGGCCGGGAGACCCAGTACTTC	CSAQTGGRETQYF
NA	TRBJ2-1	NA	TRBV29-1	TGCAGCGTTGAAGGCGGATACAATGAGCAGTTCTTC	CSVEGGYNEQFF
few	TRBJ1-4	NA	TRBV7-2	TGTGCCAGCAGCCAGGACAGACCTAATGAAAAACTGTTTTTT	CASSQDRPNEKLFF
NA	TRBJ2-1	NA	TRBV5-1	TGCGCCAGCAAACGGGAGCCGCAGGACTACAATGAGCAGTTCTTC	CASKREPQDYNEQFF
many	TRBJ2-4	TRBD2	TRBV15	TGTGCCACCAGCAGAGATGAGTGGGCTCGGGGACTACATAAAAACATTCAGTACTTC	CATSRDEWARGLHKNIQYF
NA	TRBJ2-5	NA	TRBV2	TGTGCCAGCAGCCAGGGCGGTAGTAAAGAGACCCAGTACTTC	CASSQGGSKETQYF
few	TRBJ2-3	TRBD2	TRBV7-9	TGTGCCAGCAGCTTATCGGGGGGGGACACAGATACGCAGTATTTT	CASSLSGGDTDTQYF
many	TRBJ1-2	NA	TRBV7-2	TGTGCCAGCAGCTCCAGCGGCAGTAACTATGGCTACACCTTC	CASSSSGSNYGYTF
few	TRBJ2-1	NA	TRBV11-1	TGTGCCAGCAGCCTCTGGAGGGGGACACAGTACAATGAGCAGTTCTTC	CASSLWRGTQYNEQFF
NA	TRBJ2-3	TRBD1	TRBV27	TGTGCCAGCAGTTCCGGGACAGCCGGCACAGATACGCAGTATTTT	CASSSGTAGTDTQYF
few	TRBJ2-3	TRBD2	TRBV3-1	TGTGCCAGCAGCCCTCTAGCGGGAGACCCAGAAGAATCAGATACGCAGTATTTT	CASSPLAGDPEESDTQYF
few	TRBJ2-2	NA	TRBV24-1	TGTGCCACCAGTGATTCCGGTGGTGCCGGGGAGCTGTTTTTT	CATSDSGGAGELFF
once	TRBJ2-7	TRBD2	TRBV20-1	TGCAGTGCTAGAAACCCGACTAGCGGGAGGATCGACGAGCAGTACTTC	CSARNPTSGRIDEQYF
few	TRBJ1-3	NA	TRBV11-2	TGTGCCAGCAGCTTAAGCTATGGAAACACCATATATTTT	CASSLSYGNTIYF
NA	TRBJ2-7	NA	TRBV29-1	TGCAGCGTTGAGACGGGGGCGGCGATCCCCTACGAGCAGTACTTC	CSVETGAAIPYEQYF